This T cell receptor beta chain comes out of a study of read filtering for tumor transcriptome and immune sequencing. From 400 to 450 ng of RNA, a library with molecular barcoded alpha/delta and beta/gamma adaptors was made. MiXCR, run by TCRdb on the reads, gives a single entry per CDR3 protein. Found here are roughly 56,000 distinct CDR3 sequences, around 21% of them singletons; the top ten hold around 15%. Germline V gene data show CDR1 as DFQATT and CDR2 as SNEGSKA (reference sequence). The CDR3 sequence is 14 residues long. Regarding this clonotype: At one end the junction does not follow the germline gene, possibly because of a read error.

Sequenced material: a population of CD138-negative cells sorted from bone marrow. This chain uses TRBV20-1 with TRBJ2-1, with unresolved D. The receptor was isolated from a donor at least 40 years old with multiple myeloma. CDR3 sequence reads: CSASLCGSYDEQFF. CDR3 DNA: TGCAGTGCTAGCCTGTGCGGATCCTACGATGAGCAGTTCTTC.